One and the same sample provided the 3 T cell receptor beta chains below, sequenced in a study of T cell responses to AZD1222 COVID-19 vaccine. Assay used: immunoSEQ multiplex PCR; TCRdb lists only in-frame clones, some missing. The sample has about 97,000 clones, approximately 90% seen once. The specimen comprised peripheral blood, sampled on day 0 of AZD1222 vaccination. These receptor sequences come from an adult in good health.

The CDR3 DNA reads as TGTGCCTGGATGGGTGGGCCGAACACTGAAGCTTTCTTT. As protein: CAWMGGPNTEAFF. V is TRBV30 and J is TRBJ1-1; D ambiguous. This CDR3 is 13 amino acids long. The ends were cut back, 4 bases at V and 1 base at J, with 10 bases in the middle. CDR1 is GTSNPN, CDR2 SVGIG, per germline (reference sequence).

This chain uses TRBV11-3 with TRBJ2-1, with D perhaps matching TRBD2 (6 bases). CDR1 is SGHNT, CDR2 YENEEA, per germline. Trimming pared 3 bases from V and 8 bases from J, leaving 14 bases between. This CDR3 comprises 14 residues. CDR3 sequence: CASSFQWGGDEQFF. The CDR3 bases are TGTGCCAGCAGCTTTCAATGGGGCGGGGATGAGCAGTTCTTC.

The V and J genes are TRBV19 and TRBJ1-2; 11 nucleotides match TRBD1. Trimming cost V 6 bases and J 1 base; bases outside gene matches: 7. This CDR3 comprises 16 residues. Germline V gives CDR1 LNHDA, CDR2 SQIVND (reference sequence). The CDR3 sequence is CASRRGTGGNNYGYTF. The CDR3 nucleotides read TGTGCCAGTAGAAGGGGGACAGGGGGGAATAACTATGGCTACACCTTC.